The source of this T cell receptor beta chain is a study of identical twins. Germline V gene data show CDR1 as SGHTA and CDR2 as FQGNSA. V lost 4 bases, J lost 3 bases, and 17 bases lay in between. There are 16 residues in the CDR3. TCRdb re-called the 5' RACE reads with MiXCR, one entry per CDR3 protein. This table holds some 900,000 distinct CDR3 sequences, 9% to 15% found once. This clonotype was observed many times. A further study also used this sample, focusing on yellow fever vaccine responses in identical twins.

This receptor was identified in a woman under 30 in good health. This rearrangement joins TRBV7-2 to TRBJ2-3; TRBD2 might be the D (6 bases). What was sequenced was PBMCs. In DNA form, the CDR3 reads TGTGCCAGCAGCTCACACGGGACCCGGGGGACAGATACGCAGTATTTT. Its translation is CASSSHGTRGTDTQYF.